This TCR beta chain was sequenced in a study of human T cells and chemical hapten exposure. At the level of the study: An area of 2 cm by 2 to 2.5 cm on upper inner arm skin received 2% DPC for sensitization. Small discrepancies in pooled library volume mainly accounted for the varying TCR yields per sample. Regarding the study as a whole: Unchanged with DPC sensitization were TCRs above 1 in 1000 frequency.

From germline, CDR1 is SQVTM and CDR2 ANQGSEA. The CDR3 is made up of 10 amino acids. V was clipped by 3 bases and J by 3 bases, with 2 bases between them. This clonotype occurred a few times. The target antigen is unknown. In TCRdb, the RACE reads were re-called with MiXCR into one record per CDR3 protein. The sample holds 150,000 to 200,000 distinct CDR3 sequences, around 30% seen once. Time point indicated: pre-sensitization, week 0. As to treatment: therapeutic diphenylcyclopropenone sensitization with weekly scalp DPC. It was unfractionated whole blood from which total RNA was extracted. This chain connects TRBV29-1 to TRBJ1-2; D remains unclear. The source was whole blood, collected in connection with sensitization to the hapten diphenylcyclopropenone (DPC). This clonotype originated in a woman aged 25 to 45 with alopecia areata. Some clones in this sample may be carry-over from other donors' samples. The CDR3 is CSVEDYGYTF. The CDR3 nucleotides read TGCAGCGTTGAGGACTATGGCTACACCTTC.